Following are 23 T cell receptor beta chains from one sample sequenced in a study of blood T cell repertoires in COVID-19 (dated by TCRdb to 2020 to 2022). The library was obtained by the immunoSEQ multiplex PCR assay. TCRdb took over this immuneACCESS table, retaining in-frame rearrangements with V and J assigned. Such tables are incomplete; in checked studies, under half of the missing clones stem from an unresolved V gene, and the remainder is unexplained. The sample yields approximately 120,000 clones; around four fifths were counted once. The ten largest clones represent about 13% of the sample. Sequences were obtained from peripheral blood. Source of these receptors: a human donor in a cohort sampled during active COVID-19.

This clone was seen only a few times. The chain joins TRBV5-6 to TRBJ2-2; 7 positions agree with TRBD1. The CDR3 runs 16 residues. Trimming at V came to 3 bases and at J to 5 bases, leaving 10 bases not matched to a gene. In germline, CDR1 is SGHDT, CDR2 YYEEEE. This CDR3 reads CASSSAGTAETGELFF. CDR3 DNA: TGTGCCAGCAGCTCCGCCGGGACAGCGGAAACCGGGGAGCTGTTTTTT.

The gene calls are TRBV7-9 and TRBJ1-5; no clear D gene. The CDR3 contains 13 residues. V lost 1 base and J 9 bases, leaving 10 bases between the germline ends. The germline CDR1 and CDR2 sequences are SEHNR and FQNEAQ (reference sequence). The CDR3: CASSLVGVMPQHF. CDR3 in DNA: TGTGCCAGCAGCTTAGTCGGGGTAATGCCCCAGCATTTT.

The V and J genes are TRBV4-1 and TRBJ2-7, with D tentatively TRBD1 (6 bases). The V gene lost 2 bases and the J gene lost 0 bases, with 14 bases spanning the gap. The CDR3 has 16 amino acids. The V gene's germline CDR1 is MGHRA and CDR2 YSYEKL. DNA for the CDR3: TGCGCCAGCAGCCAATACGGGACAACAACCTCCTACGAGCAGTACTTC. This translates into CASSQYGTTTSYEQYF.

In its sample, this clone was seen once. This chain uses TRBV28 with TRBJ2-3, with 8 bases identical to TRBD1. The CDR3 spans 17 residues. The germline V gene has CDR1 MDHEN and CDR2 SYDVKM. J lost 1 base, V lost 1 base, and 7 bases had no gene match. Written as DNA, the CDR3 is TGTGCCAGCAGTTTATCATTCTCGACAGGGGGCACAGATACGCAGTATTTT. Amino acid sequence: CASSLSFSTGGTDTQYF.

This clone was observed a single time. The CDR3 DNA is TGTGCCAGCAGCTTAGTCGGGACACCCGGGTCCCTCCACTTT. It translates to CASSLVGTPGSLHF. V and J are TRBV7-2 and TRBJ1-6, with a possible D match to TRBD1 (6 bases). Trimming shortened V by 1 base and J by 14 bases, and 15 bases separated the two germline ends. The V gene's germline CDR1 is SGHTA and CDR2 FQGNSA. This CDR3 contains 14 residues.

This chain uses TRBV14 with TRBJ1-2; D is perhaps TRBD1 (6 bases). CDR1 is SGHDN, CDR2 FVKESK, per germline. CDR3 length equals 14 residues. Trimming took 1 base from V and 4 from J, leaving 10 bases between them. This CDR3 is CASSQVTGSYGYTF. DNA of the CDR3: TGTGCCAGCAGCCAAGTAACAGGGAGCTATGGCTACACCTTC.

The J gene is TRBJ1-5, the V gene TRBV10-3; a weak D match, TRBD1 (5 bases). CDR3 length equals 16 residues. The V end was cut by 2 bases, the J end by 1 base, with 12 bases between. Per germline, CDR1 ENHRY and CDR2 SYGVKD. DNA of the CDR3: TGTGCCATCAGTGAGGGGGGGAGGAGGAGCAATCAGCCCCAGCATTTT. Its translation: CAISEGGRRSNQPQHF.

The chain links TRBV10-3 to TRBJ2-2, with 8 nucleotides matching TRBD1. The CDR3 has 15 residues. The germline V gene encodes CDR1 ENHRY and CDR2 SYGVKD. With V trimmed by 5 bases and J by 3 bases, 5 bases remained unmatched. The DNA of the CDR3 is TGTGCCATCAGTACAGGGGGAGTGGACACCGGGGAGCTGTTTTTT. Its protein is CAISTGGVDTGELFF.

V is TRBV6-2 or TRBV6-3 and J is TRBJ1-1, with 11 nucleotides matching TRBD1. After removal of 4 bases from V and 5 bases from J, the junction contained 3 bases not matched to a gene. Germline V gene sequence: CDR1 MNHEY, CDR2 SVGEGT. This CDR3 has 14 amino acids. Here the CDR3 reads CASSLDRGRTEAFF. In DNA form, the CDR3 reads TGTGCCAGCAGTTTGGACAGGGGGCGAACTGAAGCTTTCTTT.

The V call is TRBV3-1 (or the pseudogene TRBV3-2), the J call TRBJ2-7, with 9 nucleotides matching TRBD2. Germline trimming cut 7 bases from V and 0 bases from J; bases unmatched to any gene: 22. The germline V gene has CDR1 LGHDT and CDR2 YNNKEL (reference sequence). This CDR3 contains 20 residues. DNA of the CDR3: TGTGCCAGCACCCCGAAGGGAATTGCGGGAGGGAACAGGCCCTCCTACGAGCAGTACTTC. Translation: CASTPKGIAGGNRPSYEQYF.

CDR3 nucleotides: TGTGCCAGCAGCGGCCTAGCGGGGGGGCCGGGAGATACGCAGTATTTT. It translates to CASSGLAGGPGDTQYF. This sequence joins TRBV9 and TRBJ2-3; 12 bases fit TRBD2. The CDR3 extends over 16 amino acids. Trimming took 3 bases from V and 5 from J; bases not matched to a gene: 7. Germline V gene sequence: CDR1 SGDLS, CDR2 YYNGEE.

DNA for the CDR3: TGTGCCAGCAGGGGACAGCCCGCGGCTGAAGCTTTCTTT. Protein sequence: CASRGQPAAEAFF. This chain links TRBV7-9 with TRBJ1-1; 7 bases are shared with TRBD1. Unmatched junction bases numbered 7, after V lost 6 bases and J lost 6 bases. Germline V gene lookup returns CDR1 SEHNR and CDR2 FQNEAQ (reference sequence). The CDR3 has 13 residues.

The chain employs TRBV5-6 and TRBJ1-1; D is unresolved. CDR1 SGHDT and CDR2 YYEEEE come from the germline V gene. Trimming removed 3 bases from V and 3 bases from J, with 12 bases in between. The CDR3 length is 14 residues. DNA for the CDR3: TGTGCCAGCAGCTCGTCGGTTAGTTACACTGAAGCTTTCTTT. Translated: CASSSSVSYTEAFF.

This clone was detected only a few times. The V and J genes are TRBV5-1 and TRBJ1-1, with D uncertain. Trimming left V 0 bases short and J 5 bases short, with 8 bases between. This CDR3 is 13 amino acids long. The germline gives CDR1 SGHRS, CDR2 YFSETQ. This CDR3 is CASSLALGTEAFF. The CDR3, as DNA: TGCGCCAGCAGCTTGGCGCTAGGTACTGAAGCTTTCTTT. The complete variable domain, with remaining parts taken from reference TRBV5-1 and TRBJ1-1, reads KAGVTQTPRYLIKTRGQQVTLSCSPISGHRSVSWYQQTPGQGLQFLFEYFSETQRNKGNFPGRFSGRQFSNSRSEMNVSTLELGDSALYLCASSLALGTEAFFGQGTRLTVV.

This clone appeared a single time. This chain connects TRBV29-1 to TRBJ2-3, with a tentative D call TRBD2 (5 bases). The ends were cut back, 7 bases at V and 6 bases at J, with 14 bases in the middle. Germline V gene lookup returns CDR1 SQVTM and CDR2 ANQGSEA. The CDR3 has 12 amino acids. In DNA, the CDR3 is TGCAGCGCTGGAGCAGGAGGTGATACGCAGTATTTT. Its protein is CSAGAGGDTQYF.

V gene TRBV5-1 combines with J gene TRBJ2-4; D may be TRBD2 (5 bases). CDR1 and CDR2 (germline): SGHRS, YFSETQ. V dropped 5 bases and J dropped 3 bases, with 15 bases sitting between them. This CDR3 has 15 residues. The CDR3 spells CASSGMEENKNIQYF. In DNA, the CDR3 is TGCGCCAGCAGTGGGATGGAGGAGAACAAAAACATTCAGTACTTC.

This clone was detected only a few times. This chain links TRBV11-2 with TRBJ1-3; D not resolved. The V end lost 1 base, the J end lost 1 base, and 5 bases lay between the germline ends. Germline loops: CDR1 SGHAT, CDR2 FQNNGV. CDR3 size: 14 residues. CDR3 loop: CASSLGGSGNTIYF. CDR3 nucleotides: TGTGCCAGCAGCTTAGGCGGATCTGGAAACACCATATATTTT.

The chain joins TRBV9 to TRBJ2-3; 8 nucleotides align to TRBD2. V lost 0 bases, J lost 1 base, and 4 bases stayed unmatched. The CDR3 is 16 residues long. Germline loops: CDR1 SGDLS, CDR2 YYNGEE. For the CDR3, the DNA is TGTGCCAGCAGCGTAGAAGCGGGGGCCCGCACAGATACGCAGTATTTT. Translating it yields CASSVEAGARTDTQYF.

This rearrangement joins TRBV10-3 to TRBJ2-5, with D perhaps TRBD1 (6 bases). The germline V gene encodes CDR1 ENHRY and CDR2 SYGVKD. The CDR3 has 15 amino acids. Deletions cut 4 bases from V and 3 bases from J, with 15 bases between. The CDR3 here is CAISARDTGKETQYF. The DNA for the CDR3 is TGTGCCATCAGTGCCCGGGACACGGGAAAAGAGACCCAGTACTTC.

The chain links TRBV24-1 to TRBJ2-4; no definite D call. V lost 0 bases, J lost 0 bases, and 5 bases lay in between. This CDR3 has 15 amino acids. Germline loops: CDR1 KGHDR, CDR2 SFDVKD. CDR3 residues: CATSDLLLAKNIQYF. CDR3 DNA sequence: TGTGCCACCAGTGATTTGCTATTAGCCAAAAACATTCAGTACTTC.

The CDR3 loop reads CASSQDQGGSYIDTQYF. The CDR3 coding sequence is TGTGCCAGCAGCCAAGATCAAGGGGGAAGCTATATAGATACGCAGTATTTT. The chain carries TRBV4-2 and TRBJ2-3; D is possibly TRBD1 (6 bases). This CDR3 spans 17 amino acids. The germline gives CDR1 LGHNA, CDR2 YNFKEQ. V lost 0 bases to trimming and J lost 5 bases, with 18 bases between them.

CDR3 nucleotide sequence: TGTGCCAGTAGTCAGGATCCAATCTCTGGAAACACCATATATTTT. It translates to CASSQDPISGNTIYF. The chain couples TRBV19 to TRBJ1-3; D remains ambiguous. CDR3 length: 15 amino acids. V lost 5 bases to trimming and J lost 0 bases, with 11 bases between them. Germline V gene data show CDR1 as LNHDA and CDR2 as SQIVND (reference sequence).

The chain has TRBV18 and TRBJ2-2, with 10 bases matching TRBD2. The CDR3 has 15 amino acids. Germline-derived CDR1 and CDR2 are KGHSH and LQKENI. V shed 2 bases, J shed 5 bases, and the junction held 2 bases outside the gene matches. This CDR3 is CASSPGLAATGELFF. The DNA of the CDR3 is TGTGCCAGCTCACCAGGACTAGCGGCAACCGGGGAGCTGTTTTTT. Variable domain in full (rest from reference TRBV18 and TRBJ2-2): NAGVMQNPRHLVRRRGQEARLRCSPMKGHSHVYWYRQLPEEGLKFMVYLQKENIIDESGMPKERFSAEFPKEGPSILRIQQVVRGDSAAYFCASSPGLAATGELFFGEGSRLTVL.